The TCR beta chain under discussion was sequenced for a study of cytomegalovirus exposure and HLA in healthy donors. Trimming took off 5 bases at V and 2 bases at J, with 13 bases between the two ends. This CDR3 comprises 15 residues. Germline V lookup: CDR1 MNHEY, CDR2 SMNVEV (reference sequence). PCR was performed using 60 Vbeta and 13 Jbeta primers. The method was immunoSEQ multiplex PCR; TCRdb's version includes in-frame clones alone and lacks a portion of them. The sample contains 150,000 to 200,000 clones, 77% of which appear only once. This receptor was taken from a woman between 40 and 55 years old in good health and CMV-seropositive. This chain links TRBV27 with TRBJ1-5, with D possibly being TRBD1 (5 bases). The specimen was PBMCs. The CDR3 spells CASSSPGGGNQPQHF. The CDR3 nucleotides are TGTGCCAGCAGTAGCCCCGGGGGGGGCAATCAGCCCCAGCATTTT.